The 2 T cell receptor beta chains below come from one sample, sequenced in a study of blood T cell repertoires in COVID-19. The table came from immunoSEQ multiplex PCR; TCRdb's copy has only in-frame clones and leaves some out. The profile shows 200,000 to 300,000 clones, 80% to 90% of them singletons. Material: peripheral blood. These receptors all stem from a man aged 25-45 years with active or convalescent COVID-19.

The chain carries TRBV7-3 and TRBJ2-1; TRBD2 matches at 9 bases. V lost 1 base and J lost 7; bases outside the gene matches: 5. The CDR3 loop spans 15 amino acids. Germline values: CDR1 SGHTA, CDR2 FQGTGA. CDR3 sequence (DNA): TGTGCCAGCAGCTTAAGGCTAGCGGGGACGAATGAGCAGTTCTTC. It yields the protein CASSLRLAGTNEQFF. Drawing the rest from reference TRBV7-3 and TRBJ2-1, the complete variable domain is GAGVSQTPSNKVTEKGKYVELRCDPISGHTALYWYRQSLGQGPEFLIYFQGTGAADDSGLPNDRFFAVRPEGSVSTLKIQRTERGDSAVYLCASSLRLAGTNEQFFGPGTRLTVL.

Notes on this clone: The sample carries other DNA sequences with the same CDR3. This rearrangement joins TRBV5-6 to TRBJ2-4; TRBD1 matches 10 bases. Per the germline V gene, CDR1 is SGHDT and CDR2 is YYEEEE. The CDR3 covers 14 residues. V trimming: 2 bases; J trimming: 5 bases; junction bases outside the gene matches: 1. CDR3 loop: CASSFGTGENIQYF. The DNA of the CDR3 is TGTGCCAGCAGCTTTGGGACAGGGGAAAACATTCAGTACTTC.